The next 24 T cell receptor beta chains were all read from a single sample in a study of shared clonotypes between healthy human individuals. Method: immunoSEQ multiplex PCR; TCRdb's copy keeps in-frame clones and lacks some. The repertoire holds 530,000 or so clones, with over 60% as singletons. Sequencing was performed on PBMCs. These receptor sequences come from a woman in her 40s in good health. Some clones in this sample may be carry-over from other donors' samples.

The rearrangement joins TRBV7-3 to TRBJ2-2; 8 bases align to TRBD1. Germline CDR1 is SGHTA and CDR2 is FQGTGA. Trimming took 1 base from V and 4 from J; bases not matched to a gene: 5. The CDR3 covers 16 residues. DNA of the CDR3: TGTGCCAGCAGCTTAAGGACAGGGTTGCTCACCGGGGAGCTGTTTTTT. Its protein product is CASSLRTGLLTGELFF.

V is TRBV28 and J is TRBJ1-4; unclear D gene. V shed 7 bases and J shed 0 bases, with 21 bases lying between them. Per germline, CDR1 MDHEN and CDR2 SYDVKM. The CDR3 sequence is 18 residues long. The CDR3 DNA is TGTGCCAGCACCTTGGCCGCTCAAGAGGTTGCAACTAATGAAAAACTGTTTTTT. Its translation is CASTLAAQEVATNEKLFF.

The CDR3 DNA follows: TGTGCCAGCAGCCCCGACAGGGAATACGAGCAGTACTTC. Protein sequence: CASSPDREYEQYF. The chain is built from TRBV28 and TRBJ2-7; 7 bases line up with TRBD1. Per the germline V gene, CDR1 is MDHEN and CDR2 is SYDVKM. This CDR3 has 13 residues. V shed 6 bases and J 4 bases; nucleotides not matched to a gene: 6.

The sample holds one count of this clone. This chain links TRBV28 with TRBJ1-1, with D unclear. The V gene lost 6 bases and the J gene lost 5 bases, with 16 bases spanning the gap. Germline loops: CDR1 MDHEN, CDR2 SYDVKM. The CDR3 length is 14 residues. The CDR3 sequence: CASSPPRAWTEAFF. The CDR3, as DNA: TGTGCCAGCAGCCCCCCCCGGGCCTGGACTGAAGCTTTCTTT.

The chain combines TRBV25-1 with TRBJ2-2; D possibly uses TRBD1 or TRBD2 (5 bases each). CDR3 size: 17 residues. Trimming removed 2 bases at V and 5 bases at J, with 18 bases between. CDR1 is MGHDK and CDR2 is SYGVNS in the germline V gene. DNA for the CDR3: TGTGCCAGCAGTGAAGGGAGACAGCCCCGAAGGACCGGGGAGCTGTTTTTT. Encoded protein: CASSEGRQPRRTGELFF.

The chain recombines TRBV29-1 with TRBJ2-4, with 9 positions matching TRBD1. The CDR3 is 11 residues long. Looked up from germline, CDR1 is SQVTM and CDR2 is ANQGSEA. The junction had 1 base not matched to a gene; V was cut back by 6 bases and J by 7 bases. CDR3 amino acids: CSVGTGNIQYF. The CDR3 DNA follows: TGCAGCGTGGGGACAGGGAACATTCAGTACTTC.

As to this clone: The same CDR3 arises from other DNA sequences in this sample as well. V usage is TRBV5-1 and J usage is TRBJ2-1, with a possible D match to TRBD2 (5 bases). Trimming removed 0 bases from V and 0 bases from J, with 10 bases in between. CDR3 size: 16 residues. Germline lookup yields CDR1 SGHRS and CDR2 YFSETQ. Written as DNA, the CDR3 is TGCGCCAGCAGCTTGGATGAGGGATTCTCCTACAATGAGCAGTTCTTC. Protein: CASSLDEGFSYNEQFF.

To note about this clone: Other DNA sequences of this sample code for an identical CDR3. The chain couples TRBV6-4 to TRBJ1-1; D gene unclear. This CDR3 is built from 13 residues. Germline CDR1 reads MRHNA; CDR2 reads SNTAGT. V dropped 3 bases and J dropped 1 base, with 6 bases sitting between them. The CDR3 DNA reads as TGTGCCAGCAGTGAAGGTCGGAACACTGAAGCTTTCTTT. Translating it yields CASSEGRNTEAFF.

This clone has ten or more counts. The V and J genes are TRBV28 and TRBJ2-7; TRBD2 agrees at 8 bases. The CDR3 totals 15 residues. Per germline, CDR1 MDHEN and CDR2 SYDVKM. Trimming cost V 5 bases and J 7 bases; bases outside gene matches: 13. Here the CDR3 reads CASSDLSGARREQYF. CDR3 DNA sequence: TGTGCCAGCAGTGACCTTAGCGGGGCCCGGAGGGAGCAGTACTTC.

The J gene is TRBJ2-3, the V gene TRBV7-2, with 13 bases matching TRBD2. Germline V lookup: CDR1 SGHTA, CDR2 FQGNSA. With 11 bases clipped from V and 5 bases from J, the junction kept 7 bases outside the gene matches. The CDR3 contains 14 residues. CDR3 sequence: CAVGTSGILDTQYF. DNA of the CDR3: TGTGCCGTTGGGACTAGCGGGATCCTAGATACGCAGTATTTT.

The chain recombines TRBV4-1 with TRBJ1-2, with D possibly matching TRBD1 (6 bases). V lost 3 bases and J lost 8, with 22 bases in between. Germline V gene data show CDR1 as MGHRA and CDR2 as YSYEKL. The CDR3 consists of 16 residues. The DNA for the CDR3 is TGCGCCAGCAGCCACCCCAAGGAGGGGGGGCCAAGAGGCTACACCTTC. The encoded protein is CASSHPKEGGPRGYTF.

The gene calls are TRBV5-1 and TRBJ1-1; D gene uncertain. Germline V gene sequence: CDR1 SGHRS, CDR2 YFSETQ. V lost 2 bases and J lost 7, with 15 bases in between. The CDR3 is 14 residues long. CDR3 nucleotide sequence: TGCGCCAGCAGCTTACGCTCCGGAGAAATTGAAGCTTTCTTT. This sequence encodes CASSLRSGEIEAFF.

The chain is built from TRBV28 and TRBJ1-4, with D uncertain. V dropped 2 bases and J dropped 8 bases, with 6 bases sitting between them. The CDR3 runs to 12 residues. Germline loops: CDR1 MDHEN, CDR2 SYDVKM. The CDR3 coding sequence is TGTGCCAGCAGTTTAGCGGGGGAAAAACTGTTTTTT. As protein: CASSLAGEKLFF.

Written as DNA, the CDR3 is TGTGCCAGCAGAATGGGAGTTACGGAAGCTTTCTTT. This encodes CASRMGVTEAFF. This chain links TRBV28 with TRBJ1-1, with D unclear. The CDR3 runs 12 residues. CDR1 is MDHEN and CDR2 is SYDVKM in the germline V gene. V was pared by 6 bases and J by 8 bases, with 13 bases between.

The chain is built from TRBV6-1 and TRBJ2-7; perhaps TRBD1 as D (5 bases). V was pared by 6 bases and J by 0 bases, with 12 bases between. The CDR3 contains 14 residues. The germline gives CDR1 MNHNS, CDR2 SASEGT. CDR3 sequence: CASRQELFSYEQYF. In nucleotides, the CDR3 is TGTGCCAGCAGACAGGAACTTTTCTCCTACGAGCAGTACTTC.

The chain couples TRBV25-1 to TRBJ2-2, with no clear D. Trimming cost V 7 bases and J 8 bases, with 5 bases left between them. Germline V CDR1 and CDR2: MGHDK, SYGVNS. The CDR3 is 10 residues long. CDR3 residues: CASTEGELFF. CDR3 DNA: TGTGCCAGCACCGAGGGGGAGCTGTTTTTT.

This clone was observed a handful of times. The rearrangement joins TRBV25-1 to TRBJ1-4, with 7 bases identical to TRBD1. The trim removed 7 bases at V and 7 bases at J, leaving 15 bases unmatched. CDR3 length: 16 residues. Germline V lookup: CDR1 MGHDK, CDR2 SYGVNS. CDR3: CASNGVGAGGFEKLFF. The CDR3, as DNA: TGTGCCAGCAATGGGGTAGGGGCAGGGGGTTTTGAAAAACTGTTTTTT.

A single count supports this clone. This chain uses TRBV19 with TRBJ1-2, with D possibly matching TRBD1 (6 bases). The CDR3 totals 12 residues. Germline assignment: CDR1 LNHDA and CDR2 SQIVND (reference sequence). The V end lost 6 bases, the J end lost 4 bases, and 9 bases lay between the germline ends. CDR3 sequence reads: CASRDRIYGYTF. The CDR3 region has the DNA TGTGCCAGTAGAGACAGGATCTATGGCTACACCTTC. The variable domain in full, with the rest retrieved from reference TRBV19 and TRBJ1-2, is DGGITQSPKYLFRKEGQNVTLSCEQNLNHDAMYWYRQDPGQGLRLIYYSQIVNDFQKGDIAEGYSVSREKKESFPLTVTSAQKNPTAFYLCASRDRIYGYTFGSGTRLTVV.

V usage is TRBV19 and J usage is TRBJ2-5, with 7 nucleotides matching TRBD2. With V trimmed by 9 bases and J by 0 bases, 7 bases remained unmatched. CDR1 and CDR2 from the germline V gene are LNHDA and SQIVND (reference sequence). The CDR3 is made up of 14 amino acids. CDR3 sequence (DNA): TGTGCCAGCATGGGGCTAGCGGACCAAGAGACCCAGTACTTC. As protein: CASMGLADQETQYF.

The chain carries TRBV10-3 and TRBJ2-5; 7 nucleotides line up with TRBD1. Germline V gives CDR1 ENHRY, CDR2 SYGVKD. CDR3 length: 14 residues. After removal of 4 bases from V and 5 bases from J, the junction contained 7 bases not matched to a gene. CDR3 sequence (DNA): TGTGCCATCAGTGCAGGACAGGCCCCGGAGACCCAGTACTTC. Translated, it gives CAISAGQAPETQYF.

The chain uses TRBV5-1 and TRBJ2-5; 8 nucleotides agree with TRBD2. Per germline, CDR1 SGHRS and CDR2 YFSETQ. The trim removed 1 base at V and 5 bases at J, leaving 4 bases unmatched. The CDR3 sequence is 14 residues long. The CDR3 here is CASSLSGRAETQYF. The CDR3, as DNA: TGCGCCAGCAGCTTGAGCGGGAGAGCCGAGACCCAGTACTTC.

V is TRBV7-6 and J is TRBJ2-7; D is unresolved. V shed 1 base and J shed 8 bases, with 6 bases lying between them. The CDR3 totals 11 residues. Germline V gene sequence: CDR1 SGHVS, CDR2 FNYEAQ. This CDR3 is CASSLGGKQYF. In nucleotides, the CDR3 is TGTGCCAGCAGCTTAGGGGGTAAGCAGTACTTC. The whole variable domain, filled in from reference TRBV7-6 and TRBJ2-7, reads GAGVSQSPRYKVTKRGQDVALRCDPISGHVSLYWYRQALGQGPEFLTYFNYEAQQDKSGLPNDRFSAERPEGSISTLTIQRTEQRDSAMYRCASSLGGKQYFGPGTRLTVT.

This chain links TRBV11-3 with TRBJ2-1; no definite D call. This CDR3 has 14 residues. V lost 5 bases, J lost 2 bases, and 10 bases lay in between. In germline, CDR1 is SGHNT, CDR2 YENEEA. CDR3 loop: CASSPSGAYNEQFF. In nucleotides, the CDR3 is TGTGCCAGCAGCCCATCAGGCGCCTACAATGAGCAGTTCTTC.

The CDR3 DNA reads TGTGCCAGCAGCTCTCGCCCAGGGGCGAATGAGCAGTTCTTC. Its translation is CASSSRPGANEQFF. The chain combines TRBV9 with TRBJ2-1; the D gene is possibly TRBD1 (6 bases). CDR1 is SGDLS and CDR2 is YYNGEE in the germline V gene. The CDR3 loop spans 14 amino acids. Trimming left V 4 bases short and J 7 bases short, with 15 bases between.